Below, 10 T cell receptor beta chains from the same sample are listed, as sequenced in a study of post-analysis software for immune sequencing data. General study findings and limits: Controls had lower frequencies than patients of four or five TRBV segments, which included TRBV5-6, TRBV5-1 and TRBV20-1.

Their antigens remain unidentified. Each TCR beta cDNA library carried unique molecular identifiers. TCRdb ran MiXCR on the PCR reads and lists one entry per CDR3 protein. In the table there are roughly 600,000 distinct CDR3 sequences, 44% of which are singletons. The specimen was blood. The receptor source for this set is a girl aged 5 to 17 with multiple sclerosis.

Concerning this clonotype itself: This CDR3 is missing its conserved last phenylalanine or tryptophan, likely due to a read error. The gene calls are TRBV5-1 and TRBJ2-5; no reliable D call. Looked up from germline, CDR1 is SGHRS and CDR2 is YFSETQ. V was trimmed by 1 base and J by 3 bases, leaving 13 bases between them. The CDR3 contains 15 residues. CDR3 DNA sequence: TGCGCCAGCAGCTTGTTGGCCACGCCGGAAGAGACCCAGTACCTC. Translated, it gives CASSLLATPEETQYL.

This chain uses TRBV7-8 with TRBJ1-5, with unresolved D. Germline CDR1 is SGHVS and CDR2 is FQNEAQ. The CDR3 consists of 16 residues. V dropped 6 bases and J dropped 3 bases, with 18 bases sitting between them. Here the CDR3 reads CASSPSTDSFNQPQHF. The CDR3 DNA reads as TGTGCCAGCAGTCCCTCCACCGATTCGTTCAATCAGCCCCAGCATTTT.

Only a few counts were recorded for this clonotype. The chain carries TRBV6-4 and TRBJ2-3; 8 nucleotides agree with TRBD1. CDR1 and CDR2 from the germline V gene are MRHNA and SNTAGT. Trimming removed 5 bases from V and 10 bases from J; junction bases left unmatched: 26. There are 19 residues in the CDR3. Written as DNA, the CDR3 is TGTGCCAGCAGTCCCCACGGGACAGGAGAATTCGGTATCGTCAAGGCGCAGTATTTT. The encoded protein is CASSPHGTGEFGIVKAQYF.

The chain has TRBV5-1 and TRBJ2-7; no clear D gene. Germline V gene lookup returns CDR1 SGHRS and CDR2 YFSETQ. CDR3 length: 16 residues. The germline V and J ends were trimmed by 0 bases and 0 bases, with 13 bases remaining between them. The CDR3 reads CASSLGVGQSSYEQYF. In nucleotides, the CDR3 is TGCGCCAGCAGCTTGGGCGTAGGCCAAAGCTCCTACGAGCAGTACTTC.

This clonotype appeared a few times. The chain is built from TRBV27 and TRBJ2-2; D uncertain. V was shortened by 2 bases and J by 5 bases, with 6 bases between the two germline ends. Germline CDR1 MNHEY, CDR2 SMNVEV (reference sequence). This CDR3 contains 13 residues. CDR3 in DNA: TGTGCCAGCAGTTTAACCGGGACCGGGGAGCTGTTTTTT. Encoded protein: CASSLTGTGELFF.

This clonotype was counted a few times. The J gene is TRBJ1-4, the V gene TRBV20-1; D is unclear. Between the trimmed V and J ends, which lost 1 base and 4 bases, there was a span of 1 base. This CDR3 has 11 amino acids. Germline V lookup: CDR1 DFQATT, CDR2 SNEGSKA (reference sequence). CDR3 in amino acids: CSARVNEKLFF. CDR3 nucleotide sequence: TGCAGTGCTAGAGTTAATGAAAAACTGTTTTTT.

V gene TRBV10-3 combines with J gene TRBJ1-2; TRBD1 matches at 8 bases. Germline CDR1 ENHRY, CDR2 SYGVKD. V was pared by 6 bases and J by 2 bases, with 5 bases of the junction left unmatched. The CDR3 runs 14 residues. This CDR3 reads CAISLQGGNYGYTF. The DNA of the CDR3 is TGTGCCATCAGCCTACAGGGGGGGAACTATGGCTACACCTTC.

The chain is built from TRBV20-1 and TRBJ1-4; D may be TRBD1 (5 bases). This CDR3 comprises 14 residues. V shed 6 bases and J shed 7 bases, with 18 bases lying between them. Germline values: CDR1 DFQATT, CDR2 SNEGSKA (reference sequence). The CDR3 loop reads CSATRDGGIEKLFF. The DNA for the CDR3 is TGCAGTGCCACCCGGGACGGGGGAATTGAAAAACTGTTTTTT.

The rearrangement links TRBV3-1 to TRBJ1-4; D gene unclear. This CDR3 region has 14 residues. Germline assignment: CDR1 LGHDT and CDR2 YNNKEL (reference sequence). The germline V and J ends were trimmed by 4 bases and 4 bases, with 10 bases remaining between them. Written as DNA, the CDR3 is TGTGCCAGCAGCCTCGGACGGTTTAATGAAAAACTGTTTTTT. This codes for CASSLGRFNEKLFF.

This clonotype was found once. The chain is built from TRBV12-3 or TRBV12-4 and TRBJ1-5; D is undetermined. The CDR3 extends over 15 amino acids. V gave up 2 bases and J gave up 3 bases, with 11 bases separating them. The CDR3 here is CASSLRGVTNQPQHF. CDR3 DNA: TGTGCCAGCAGTTTACGGGGAGTCACCAATCAGCCCCAGCATTTT.